This entry lists 14 T cell receptor beta chains sequenced from one sample in a study of blood T cell repertoires in COVID-19 (dated by TCRdb to the early 2020s). The library came from the immunoSEQ multiplex PCR assay. TCRdb holds this immuneACCESS table with in-frame rearrangements only. Some clones are missing; in checked studies, unresolved V genes explain under half, and the rest has no known cause. The table for this sample lists about 150,000 clones; approximately 80% of them were counted only once. The ten biggest clones cover 25% to 30% of the sample. Sequencing was performed on peripheral blood. The source of these receptors is a woman aged 60-70 years with acute or convalescent COVID-19.

V and J are TRBV4-1 and TRBJ1-5; no clear D gene. Germline-derived CDR1 and CDR2 are MGHRA and YSYEKL. The CDR3 is 17 amino acids. Trimming took 0 bases from V and 1 from J, leaving 13 bases between them. CDR3 region: CASSQDQSGLSNQPQHF. Here the CDR3 DNA reads TGCGCCAGCAGCCAAGATCAATCCGGTCTGAGCAATCAGCCCCAGCATTTT.

The V call is TRBV5-4, the J call TRBJ1-2, with D unresolved. CDR1 and CDR2 from the germline V gene are SGHNT and YYREEE (reference sequence). V lost 0 bases and J lost 8, with 17 bases in between. This CDR3 contains 15 residues. CDR3 amino acids: CASSLVFGDLEGYTF. CDR3 nucleotides: TGTGCCAGCAGCTTGGTTTTCGGGGATCTGGAAGGCTACACCTTC.

This chain links TRBV4-1 with TRBJ2-1; maybe TRBD2 (6 bases). With 6 bases removed from V and 5 bases from J, the gap between germline ends came to 20 bases. Germline V lookup: CDR1 MGHRA, CDR2 YSYEKL. This CDR3 comprises 16 residues. The CDR3 loop is CASRARAGSYNNEQFF. The CDR3 nucleotides read TGCGCCAGCAGGGCACGCGCGGGGTCTTACAACAATGAGCAGTTCTTC.

This clone appeared many times. This chain connects TRBV6-6 to TRBJ1-4; 8 nucleotides line up with TRBD1. The CDR3 sequence is 14 residues long. CDR1 is MNHNY, CDR2 SVGAGI, per germline (reference sequence). J was trimmed by 6 bases and V by 7 bases; bases with no gene match: 7. Here the CDR3 DNA reads TGTGCCAGCAACAAGTTGACAGGGGATGAAAAACTGTTTTTT. This gives the protein CASNKLTGDEKLFF.

The chain recombines TRBV11-2 with TRBJ2-1, with D hard to call. The CDR3 covers 17 residues. The germline V and J ends were trimmed by 4 bases and 0 bases, with 16 bases remaining between them. Germline CDR1 and CDR2: SGHAT and FQNNGV. This chain's CDR3 is CASSYNEWASSYNEQFF. The CDR3 region has the DNA TGTGCCAGCAGCTACAATGAGTGGGCCAGCTCCTACAATGAGCAGTTCTTC. Looking up the rest from reference TRBV11-2 and TRBJ2-1 gives the full variable domain: EAGVAQSPRYKIIEKRQSVAFWCNPISGHATLYWYQQILGQGPKLLIQFQNNGVVDDSQLPKDRFSAERLKGVDSTLKIQPAKLEDSAVYLCASSYNEWASSYNEQFFGPGTRLTVL.

The genes are TRBV28 and TRBJ1-1; possibly TRBD1 for D (5 bases). The V end was cut by 8 bases, the J end by 4 bases, with 17 bases between. CDR3 size: 14 residues. The germline gives CDR1 MDHEN, CDR2 SYDVKM. The CDR3 loop is CASQTGGVGTEAFF. The CDR3 region has the DNA TGTGCCAGCCAAACGGGGGGGGTAGGCACTGAAGCTTTCTTT.

This sequence joins TRBV19 and TRBJ1-1, with a tentative D call TRBD1 (5 bases). Germline lookup yields CDR1 LNHDA and CDR2 SQIVND (reference sequence). V was shortened by 8 bases and J by 0 bases, with 10 bases between the two germline ends. The CDR3 loop spans 13 amino acids. The CDR3 DNA reads as TGTGCCAGTGGGCAGACAGTGAACACTGAAGCTTTCTTT. This translates into CASGQTVNTEAFF. Full variable domain (outside the CDR3, taken from reference TRBV19 and TRBJ1-1): DGGITQSPKYLFRKEGQNVTLSCEQNLNHDAMYWYRQDPGQGLRLIYYSQIVNDFQKGDIAEGYSVSREKKESFPLTVTSAQKNPTAFYLCASGQTVNTEAFFGQGTRLTVV.

The chain recombines TRBV5-1 with TRBJ2-2; 10 bases fit TRBD1. Germline V lookup: CDR1 SGHRS, CDR2 YFSETQ. The CDR3 sequence is 15 residues long. V gave up 2 bases and J gave up 3 bases; unmatched junction bases: 1. The CDR3 reads CASSLGTGDTGELFF. The CDR3 region has the DNA TGCGCCAGCAGCTTAGGGACAGGGGACACCGGGGAGCTGTTTTTT.

This chain links TRBV28 with TRBJ2-1, with D tentatively TRBD2 (6 bases). The length of the CDR3 is 11 residues. Between the trimmed V and J ends, which lost 6 bases and 14 bases, there was a span of 14 bases. CDR1 and CDR2 from the germline V gene are MDHEN and SYDVKM. This CDR3 is CASRPDPGEFF. Here the CDR3 DNA reads TGTGCCAGCAGACCCGACCCGGGGGAGTTCTTC. Filled out from reference TRBV28 and TRBJ2-1, the complete variable domain reads DVKVTQSSRYLVKRTGEKVFLECVQDMDHENMFWYRQDPGLGLRLIYFSYDVKMKEKGDIPEGYSVSREKKERFSLILESASTNQTSMYLCASRPDPGEFFGPGTRLTVL.

The J gene is TRBJ1-1, the V gene TRBV19, with 10 bases matching TRBD1. Germline V gene lookup returns CDR1 LNHDA and CDR2 SQIVND (reference sequence). Trimming removed 5 bases from V and 4 bases from J; junction bases left unmatched: 7. This CDR3 has 15 amino acids. The CDR3 region is CASSLMGQGSTEAFF. For the CDR3, the DNA is TGTGCCAGTAGTTTGATGGGACAGGGGTCCACTGAAGCTTTCTTT.

The rearrangement uses TRBV5-8 and TRBJ2-1; the match to TRBD2 covers 9 bases. The CDR3 loop spans 16 amino acids. The germline V gene encodes CDR1 SGHTS and CDR2 YDEGEE. V lost 3 bases to trimming and J lost 9 bases; unmatched junction nucleotides: 13. This CDR3 is CASSWGGLARGSEQFF. The CDR3 DNA reads TGTGCCAGCAGCTGGGGGGGACTAGCTAGGGGAAGTGAGCAGTTCTTC.

The chain combines TRBV28 with TRBJ1-2; D is possibly TRBD1 (6 bases). From germline, CDR1 is MDHEN and CDR2 SYDVKM. CDR3 length: 14 amino acids. With 7 bases removed from V and 1 base from J, the gap between germline ends came to 13 bases. In nucleotides, the CDR3 is TGTGCCAGCACCTCCGGACAGAGTAACTATGGCTACACCTTC. Its protein product is CASTSGQSNYGYTF.

The J gene is TRBJ2-5, the V gene TRBV10-1, with D possibly matching TRBD2 (6 bases). Deletions cut 2 bases from V and 5 bases from J, with 12 bases between. Looked up from germline, CDR1 is WNHNN and CDR2 is SYGVQD (reference sequence). The CDR3 extends over 14 amino acids. The CDR3: CASSEGGSGETQYF. The CDR3 DNA reads TGCGCCAGCAGTGAGGGGGGGTCGGGGGAGACCCAGTACTTC.

V usage is TRBV7-9 and J usage is TRBJ2-7; maybe TRBD2 (5 bases). The length of the CDR3 is 12 residues. Trimming left V 0 bases short and J 7 bases short, with 7 bases between. Per germline, CDR1 SEHNR and CDR2 FQNEAQ (reference sequence). This chain's CDR3 is CASSLAGVEQYF. CDR3 in DNA: TGTGCCAGCAGCTTAGCCGGGGTTGAGCAGTACTTC.